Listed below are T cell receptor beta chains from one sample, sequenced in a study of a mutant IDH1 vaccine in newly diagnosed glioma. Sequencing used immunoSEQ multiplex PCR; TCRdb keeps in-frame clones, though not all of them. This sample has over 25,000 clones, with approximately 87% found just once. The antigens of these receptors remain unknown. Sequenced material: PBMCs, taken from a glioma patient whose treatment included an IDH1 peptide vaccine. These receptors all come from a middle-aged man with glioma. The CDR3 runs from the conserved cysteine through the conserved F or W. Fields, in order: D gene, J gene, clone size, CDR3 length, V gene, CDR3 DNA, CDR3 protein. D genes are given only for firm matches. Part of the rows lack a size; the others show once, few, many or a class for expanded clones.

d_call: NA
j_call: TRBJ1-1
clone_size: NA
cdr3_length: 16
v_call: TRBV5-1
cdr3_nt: TGCGCCAGCAGCGTGGGACAATGGGGAGTGTACACTGAAGCTTTCTTT
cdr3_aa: CASSVGQWGVYTEAFF

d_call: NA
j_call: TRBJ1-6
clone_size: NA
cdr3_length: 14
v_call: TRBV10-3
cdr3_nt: TGTGCCACGGCCGCCGGGAGAGATAATTCACCCCTCCACTTT
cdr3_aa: CATAAGRDNSPLHF

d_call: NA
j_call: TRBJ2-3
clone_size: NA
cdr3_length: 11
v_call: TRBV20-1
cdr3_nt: TGCAGTGCTTACAGCGGGCTTCTGCAGTATTTT
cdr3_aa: CSAYSGLLQYF

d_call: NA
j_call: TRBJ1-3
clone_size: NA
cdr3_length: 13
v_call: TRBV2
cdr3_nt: TGTGCCAGCAGCACAGGCCCTGGAAACACCATATATTTT
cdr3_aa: CASSTGPGNTIYF

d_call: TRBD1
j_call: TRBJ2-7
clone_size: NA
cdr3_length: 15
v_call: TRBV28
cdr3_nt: TGTGCCAGCAGTTTCCGGACAGGGGGAGTCTACGAGCAGTACTTC
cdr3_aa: CASSFRTGGVYEQYF

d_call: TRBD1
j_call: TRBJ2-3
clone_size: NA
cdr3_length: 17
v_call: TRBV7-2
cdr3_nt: TGTGCCAGCAGCTTAGTATCAGGGACAGGGGGGACAGATACGCAGTATTTT
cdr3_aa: CASSLVSGTGGTDTQYF

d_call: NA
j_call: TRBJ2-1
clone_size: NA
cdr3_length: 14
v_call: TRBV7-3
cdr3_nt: TGTGCCAGCAGCTTAACCGGGGTCGGCGATGAGCAGTTCTTC
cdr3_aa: CASSLTGVGDEQFF

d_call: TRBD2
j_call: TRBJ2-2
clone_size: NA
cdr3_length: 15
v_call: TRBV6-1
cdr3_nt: TGTGCCAGCAGTGAACTAGCGGGGGACACCGGGGAGCTGTTTTTT
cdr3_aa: CASSELAGDTGELFF

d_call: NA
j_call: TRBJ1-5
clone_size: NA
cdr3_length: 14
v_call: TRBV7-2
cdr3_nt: TGTGCCAGCAGCCGTAACGGGAGGAATCAGCCCCAGCATTTT
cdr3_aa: CASSRNGRNQPQHF

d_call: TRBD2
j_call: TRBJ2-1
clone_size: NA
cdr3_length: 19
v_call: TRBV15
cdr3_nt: TGTGCCACCAGCAGCCCCGGGATAGGGACTAGCTCGTATTACAATGAGCAGTTCTTC
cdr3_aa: CATSSPGIGTSSYYNEQFF

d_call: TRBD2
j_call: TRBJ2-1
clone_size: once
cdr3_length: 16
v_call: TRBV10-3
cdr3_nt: TGTGCCATCAGTGAGTCAGCCCTAGCGGGGTACAATGAGCAGTTCTTC
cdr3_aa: CAISESALAGYNEQFF

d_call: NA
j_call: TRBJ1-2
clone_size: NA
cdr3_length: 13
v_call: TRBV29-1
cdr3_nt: TGCAGCGTTGAAGGTGGGGGCGCCTATGGCTACACCTTC
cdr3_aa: CSVEGGGAYGYTF

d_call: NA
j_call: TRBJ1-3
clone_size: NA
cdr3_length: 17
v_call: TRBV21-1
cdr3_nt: TGTGCCAGCAGCAAAGCAAAGCCCGTAGGGGAACTCGACACCATATATTTT
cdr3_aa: CASSKAKPVGELDTIYF

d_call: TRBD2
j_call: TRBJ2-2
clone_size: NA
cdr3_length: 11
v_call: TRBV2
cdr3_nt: TGTGCCAGCCGGGGGGCCGGGGAGCTGTTTTTT
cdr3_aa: CASRGAGELFF

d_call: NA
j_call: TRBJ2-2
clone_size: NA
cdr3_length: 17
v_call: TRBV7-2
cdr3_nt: TGTGCCAGCAGCTTAGGTGGCAGACTAAAGGGCACCGGGGAGCTGTTTTTT
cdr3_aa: CASSLGGRLKGTGELFF

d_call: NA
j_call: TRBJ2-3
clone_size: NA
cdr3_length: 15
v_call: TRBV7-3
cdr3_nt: TGTGCCAGCAGCATACTACCGGACCCCACAGATACGCAGTATTTT
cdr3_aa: CASSILPDPTDTQYF

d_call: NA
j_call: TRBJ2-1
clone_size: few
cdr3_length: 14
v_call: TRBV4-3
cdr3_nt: TGCGCCAGCAGCCAAGATCGTGGTACGGCCCTGCAGTTCTTC
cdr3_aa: CASSQDRGTALQFF

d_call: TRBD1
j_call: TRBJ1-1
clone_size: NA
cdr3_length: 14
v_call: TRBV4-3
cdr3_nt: TGCGCCAGCACCCCCGGGACAGCGAACACTGAAGCTTTCTTT
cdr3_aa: CASTPGTANTEAFF

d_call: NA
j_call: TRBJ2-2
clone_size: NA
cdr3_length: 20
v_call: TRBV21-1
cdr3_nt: TGTGCCAGCACCATCCGATTCGTCCTAGCGGGAGGGAGCCCGTCCGGGGAGCTGTTTTTT
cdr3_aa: CASTIRFVLAGGSPSGELFF

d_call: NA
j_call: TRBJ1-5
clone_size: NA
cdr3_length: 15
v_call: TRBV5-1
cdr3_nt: TGCGCCAGCAGCTTGGCCGGGGTGGGCAATCAGCCCCAGCATTTT
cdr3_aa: CASSLAGVGNQPQHF

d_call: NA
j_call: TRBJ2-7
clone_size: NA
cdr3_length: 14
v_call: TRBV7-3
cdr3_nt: TGTGCCAGCAGCCCAGGGGGGAAGTCCTACGAGCAGTACTTC
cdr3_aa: CASSPGGKSYEQYF

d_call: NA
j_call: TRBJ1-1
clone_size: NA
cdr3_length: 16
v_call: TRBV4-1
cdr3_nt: TGCGCCAGCAGCCAAGATTGGGCCAGTGGGGGAACTGAAGCTTTCTTT
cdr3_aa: CASSQDWASGGTEAFF

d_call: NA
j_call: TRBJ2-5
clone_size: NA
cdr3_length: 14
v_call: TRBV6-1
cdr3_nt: TGTGCCAGCAGTTCCCTAGCGACCCAAGAGACCCAGTACTTC
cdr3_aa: CASSSLATQETQYF

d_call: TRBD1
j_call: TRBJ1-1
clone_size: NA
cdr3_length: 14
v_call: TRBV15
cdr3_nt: TGTGCCACCAGCAGAAGACAGGGAGGCACTGAAGCTTTCTTT
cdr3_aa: CATSRRQGGTEAFF

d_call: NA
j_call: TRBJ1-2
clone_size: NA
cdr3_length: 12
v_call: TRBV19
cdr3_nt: TGTGCCAGTAGTAACGGCGGGTATGGCTACACCTTC
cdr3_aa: CASSNGGYGYTF

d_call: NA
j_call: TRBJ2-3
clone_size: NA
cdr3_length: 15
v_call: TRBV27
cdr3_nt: TGTGCCAGCAGACCGTTGGGCCGGGGCACAGATACGCAGTATTTT
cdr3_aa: CASRPLGRGTDTQYF

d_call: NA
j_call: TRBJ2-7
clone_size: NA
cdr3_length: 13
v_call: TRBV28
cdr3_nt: TGTGCCAGCAGTACCGGACCAGTGGACGAGCAGTACTTC
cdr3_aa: CASSTGPVDEQYF

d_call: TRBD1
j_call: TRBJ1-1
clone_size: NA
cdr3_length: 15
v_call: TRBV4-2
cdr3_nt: TGTGCCAGCAGCCAAGAAAACAGGGGGACGCCTGGGGCTTTCTTT
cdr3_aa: CASSQENRGTPGAFF

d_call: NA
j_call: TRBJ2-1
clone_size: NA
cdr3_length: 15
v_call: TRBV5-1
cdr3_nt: TGCGCCACAACTGAAGGAGCGGCGGGCTACAATGAGCAGTTCTTC
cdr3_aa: CATTEGAAGYNEQFF

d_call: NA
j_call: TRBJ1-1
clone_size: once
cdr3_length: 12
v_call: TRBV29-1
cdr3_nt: TGCAGCGTCGAGGGTCCTAACACTGAAGCTTTCTTT
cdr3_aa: CSVEGPNTEAFF

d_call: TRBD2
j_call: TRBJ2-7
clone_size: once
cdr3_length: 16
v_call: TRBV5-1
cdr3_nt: TGCGCCAGCAGCACCGCCCGGACTAGCGGGGATCGGGAGCAGTACTTC
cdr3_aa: CASSTARTSGDREQYF

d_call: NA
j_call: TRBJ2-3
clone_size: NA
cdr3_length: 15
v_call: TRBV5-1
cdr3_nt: TGCGCCAGCAGCTTGGAAGGGGCGTCCACAGATACGCAGTATTTT
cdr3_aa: CASSLEGASTDTQYF

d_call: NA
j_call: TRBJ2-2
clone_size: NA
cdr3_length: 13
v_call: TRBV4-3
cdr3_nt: TGCGCCAGCAGCCAAGACTACACCGGGGAGCTGTTTTTT
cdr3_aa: CASSQDYTGELFF

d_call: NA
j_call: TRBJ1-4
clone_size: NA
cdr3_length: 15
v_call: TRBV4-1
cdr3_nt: TGCGCCAGCAGCCAAGAGGGCCTGAATAATGAAAAACTGTTTTTT
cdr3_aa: CASSQEGLNNEKLFF

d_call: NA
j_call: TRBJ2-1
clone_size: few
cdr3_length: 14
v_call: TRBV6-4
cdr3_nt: TGTGCCAGCAGTCCGGAGGGGGGGCACAATGAGCAGTTCTTC
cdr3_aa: CASSPEGGHNEQFF

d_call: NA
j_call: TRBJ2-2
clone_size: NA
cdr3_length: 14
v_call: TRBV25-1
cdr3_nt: TGTGCCAGCAGTGCAGTGAAGATAGGCGGGGAGCTGTTTTTT
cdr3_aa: CASSAVKIGGELFF

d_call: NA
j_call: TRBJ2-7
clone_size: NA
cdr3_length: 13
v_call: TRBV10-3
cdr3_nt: TGTGCCATCAGTCCGGCGGGAAGCTACGAGCAGTACTTC
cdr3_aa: CAISPAGSYEQYF

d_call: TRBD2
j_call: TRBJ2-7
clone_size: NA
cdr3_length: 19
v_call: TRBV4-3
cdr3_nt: TGCGCCAGCAGCCAAGACCCCCCACTAGCGGGGGGCCCTTCCTACGAGCAGTACTTC
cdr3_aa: CASSQDPPLAGGPSYEQYF

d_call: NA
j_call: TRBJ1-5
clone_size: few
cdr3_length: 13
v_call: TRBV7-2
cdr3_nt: TGTGCCAGCAGCTTAGCGGGGAGTCAGCCCCAGCATTTT
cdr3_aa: CASSLAGSQPQHF

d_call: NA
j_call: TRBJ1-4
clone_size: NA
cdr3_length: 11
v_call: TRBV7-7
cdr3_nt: TGTGCTAGCAGCCCACACAGCGCACTGTTTTTT
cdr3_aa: CASSPHSALFF

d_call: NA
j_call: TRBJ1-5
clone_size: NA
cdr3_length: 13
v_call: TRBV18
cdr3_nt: TGTGCCAGCTCACCGGACAGCAATCAGCCCCAGCATTTT
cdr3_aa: CASSPDSNQPQHF

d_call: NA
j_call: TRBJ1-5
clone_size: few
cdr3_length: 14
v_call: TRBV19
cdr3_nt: TGTGCCAGTAGTATTGGATCGCGGGGGCGGCCCCAGCATTTT
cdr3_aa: CASSIGSRGRPQHF

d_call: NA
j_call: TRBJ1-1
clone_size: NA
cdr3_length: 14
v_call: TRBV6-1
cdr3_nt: TGTGCCAGCAGTGAAGCTCGGCGAAACACTGAAGCTTTCTTT
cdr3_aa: CASSEARRNTEAFF

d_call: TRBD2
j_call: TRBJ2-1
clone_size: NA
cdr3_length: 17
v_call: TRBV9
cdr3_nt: TGTGCCAGCAGCCCGGGACTAGCGGGGGTCCCCGGCGATGAGCAGTTCTTC
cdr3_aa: CASSPGLAGVPGDEQFF

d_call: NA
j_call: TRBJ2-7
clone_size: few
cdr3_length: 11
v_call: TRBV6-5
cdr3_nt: TGTGCCAGCAGTAACAACTACGAGCAGTACTTC
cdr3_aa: CASSNNYEQYF

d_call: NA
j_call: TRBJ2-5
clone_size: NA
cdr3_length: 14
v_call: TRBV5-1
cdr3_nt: TGCGCCAGCAGTTATAGGGGTGGGCAAGAGACCCAGTACTTC
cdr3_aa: CASSYRGGQETQYF

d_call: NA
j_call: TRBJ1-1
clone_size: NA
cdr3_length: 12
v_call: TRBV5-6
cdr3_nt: TGTGCCAGCAGCTTGGTCTCCACTGAAGCTTTCTTT
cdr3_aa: CASSLVSTEAFF

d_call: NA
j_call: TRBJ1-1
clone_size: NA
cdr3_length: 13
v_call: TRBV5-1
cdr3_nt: TGCGCCAGCAGCTCCGGACTTGGGACTGAAGCTTTCTTT
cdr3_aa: CASSSGLGTEAFF

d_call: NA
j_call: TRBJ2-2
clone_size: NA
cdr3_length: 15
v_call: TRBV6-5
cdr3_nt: TGTGCCAGCAGTTTTCGGGGGCCGGGGACCGGGGAGCTGTTTTTT
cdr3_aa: CASSFRGPGTGELFF

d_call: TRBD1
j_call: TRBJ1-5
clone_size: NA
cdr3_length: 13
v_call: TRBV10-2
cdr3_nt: TGCGCCAGCAGAGACAGGGGAAATCAGCCCCAGCATTTT
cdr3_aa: CASRDRGNQPQHF

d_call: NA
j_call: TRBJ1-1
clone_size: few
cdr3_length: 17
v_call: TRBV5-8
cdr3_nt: TGTGCCAGCAGCTTGGGCGAACTGATAATTCAGGGGACTGAAGCTTTCTTT
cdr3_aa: CASSLGELIIQGTEAFF

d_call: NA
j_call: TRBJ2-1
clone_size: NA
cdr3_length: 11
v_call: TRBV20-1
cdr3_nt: TGCAGTGCTAGCGATCACAATGAGCAGTTCTTC
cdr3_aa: CSASDHNEQFF

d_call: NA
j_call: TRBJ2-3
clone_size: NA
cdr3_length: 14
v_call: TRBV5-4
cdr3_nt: TGTGCCAGCAGCCCGGATCTGGCCAGCCGGGTGCAGTATTTT
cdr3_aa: CASSPDLASRVQYF

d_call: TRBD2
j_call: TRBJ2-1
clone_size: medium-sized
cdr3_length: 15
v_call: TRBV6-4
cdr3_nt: TGTGCCAGCAGTGACACTAGCGGGGGGGCCAATGAGCAGTTCTTC
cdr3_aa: CASSDTSGGANEQFF

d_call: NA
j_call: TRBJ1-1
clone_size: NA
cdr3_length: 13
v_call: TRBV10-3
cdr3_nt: TGTGCCATCAGGGGGCGGTTGGACACTGAAGCTTTCTTT
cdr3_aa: CAIRGRLDTEAFF

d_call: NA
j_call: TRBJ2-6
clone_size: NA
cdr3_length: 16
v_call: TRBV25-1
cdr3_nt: TGTGCCAGCAGTGAAAAGGGGGGCTCTGGGGCCAACGTCCTGACTTTC
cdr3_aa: CASSEKGGSGANVLTF

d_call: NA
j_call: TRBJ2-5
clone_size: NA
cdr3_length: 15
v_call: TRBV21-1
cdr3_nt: TGTGCCAGCAGCTCGGCTAGCGGTTCCCAAGAGACCCAGTACTTC
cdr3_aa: CASSSASGSQETQYF

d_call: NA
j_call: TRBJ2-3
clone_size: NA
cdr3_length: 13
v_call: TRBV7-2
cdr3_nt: TGTGCCAGCAGCCATGGACAGACAGATACGCAGTATTTT
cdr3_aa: CASSHGQTDTQYF